These 10 T cell receptor beta chains originate from one sample sequenced in a study of blood T cell repertoires in COVID-19. Sequencing was performed with immunoSEQ multiplex PCR; in TCRdb, only in-frame clones are kept and a portion is missing. The table records 150,000 to 200,000 clones, about 88% of them present only once. Sequencing used PBMCs or T cells enriched from blood (not recorded which). The source of these receptors is a human donor with acute COVID-19. The donor label of this sample is uncertain.

The chain couples TRBV7-2 to TRBJ2-7; D is perhaps TRBD2 (6 bases). The CDR3 extends over 15 amino acids. V was shortened by 1 base and J by 0 bases, with 10 bases between the two germline ends. Germline CDR1 SGHTA, CDR2 FQGNSA. The CDR3 DNA reads as TGTGCCAGCAGCTTAGAAGGCGGGAACTCCTACGAGCAGTACTTC. Its translation is CASSLEGGNSYEQYF.

The chain links TRBV24-1 to TRBJ2-2; 7 positions agree with TRBD1. Germline CDR1 is KGHDR and CDR2 is SFDVKD. V gave up 4 bases and J gave up 3 bases; unmatched junction bases: 4. CDR3 length equals 15 residues. The CDR3 protein is CATSEGTEYTGELFF. CDR3 coding DNA: TGTGCCACCAGTGAGGGGACAGAGTACACCGGGGAGCTGTTTTTT.

This chain links TRBV6-5 with TRBJ1-4; 8 bases fit TRBD1. The V segment lost 4 bases and the J segment 7 bases; nucleotides outside the gene matches: 5. Germline V lookup: CDR1 MNHEY, CDR2 SVGAGI. The CDR3 is 14 amino acids. The CDR3 DNA follows: TGTGCCAGCAGTTTCGGACAGGGTGGTGAAAAACTGTTTTTT. As protein: CASSFGQGGEKLFF.

V and J are TRBV24-1 and TRBJ1-4; D is unresolved. Germline V CDR1 and CDR2: KGHDR, SFDVKD. This CDR3 region has 17 residues. Trimming took off 3 bases at V and 7 bases at J, with 20 bases between the two ends. Here the CDR3 DNA reads TGTGCCACCAGTGATCCCGGCGGAGAGGGAAGGAGTGAAAAACTGTTTTTT. This codes for CATSDPGGEGRSEKLFF.

The CDR3 sequence is CASSLQPGKSGGTYEQYF. The CDR3 DNA reads TGTGCCAGCAGCCTCCAGCCCGGGAAGTCAGGGGGAACCTACGAGCAGTACTTC. This sequence joins TRBV7-2 and TRBJ2-7; 7 positions agree with TRBD1. The CDR3 runs to 18 residues. CDR1 and CDR2 from the germline V gene are SGHTA and FQGNSA. V lost 5 bases to trimming and J lost 2 bases; unmatched junction nucleotides: 18.

This clone was observed once. The CDR3 spells CASTAGQIEAFF. CDR3 DNA: TGTGCCAGCACCGCAGGACAGATTGAAGCTTTCTTT. The chain has TRBV2 and TRBJ1-1; the D gene is possibly TRBD1 (6 bases). Germline lookup yields CDR1 SNHLY and CDR2 FYNNEI. The CDR3 covers 12 residues. The V gene lost 7 bases and the J gene lost 7 bases, with 13 bases spanning the gap.

V usage is TRBV4-1 and J usage is TRBJ1-1; no clear D gene. Germline V lookup: CDR1 MGHRA, CDR2 YSYEKL. The CDR3 totals 14 residues. Trimming shortened V by 1 base and J by 4 bases, and 10 bases separated the two germline ends. In nucleotides, the CDR3 is TGCGCCAGCAGCCAAGTCGCCTCTAGCACTGAAGCTTTCTTT. This codes for CASSQVASSTEAFF.

This clone was counted a few times. The rearrangement joins TRBV4-2 to TRBJ2-3; 11 nucleotides agree with TRBD2. This CDR3 comprises 18 residues. J gave up 0 bases and V 0 bases, and 5 bases lay outside the gene matches. Germline V CDR1 and CDR2: LGHNA, YNFKEQ. CDR3 in amino acids: CASSQEIAGGPSTDTQYF. CDR3 in DNA: TGTGCCAGCAGCCAAGAGATAGCGGGGGGGCCCAGCACAGATACGCAGTATTTT.

The genes are TRBV6-5 and TRBJ1-4, with unresolved D. With 6 bases removed from V and 8 bases from J, the gap between germline ends came to 7 bases. The germline V gene has CDR1 MNHEY and CDR2 SVGAGI. The CDR3 runs 11 residues. In DNA form, the CDR3 reads TGTGCCAGCAGGGCCCAGGAAAAACTGTTTTTT. It is translated as CASRAQEKLFF.

This clone was picked up one time. This sequence joins TRBV30 and TRBJ1-1; D might be TRBD1 (5 bases). Germline lookup yields CDR1 GTSNPN and CDR2 SVGIG (reference sequence). V shed 0 bases and J shed 11 bases, with 16 bases lying between them. The CDR3 is 13 residues long. The CDR3 region is CAWSVLPGEGAFF. The CDR3, as DNA: TGTGCCTGGAGTGTACTGCCCGGGGAGGGGGCTTTCTTT.